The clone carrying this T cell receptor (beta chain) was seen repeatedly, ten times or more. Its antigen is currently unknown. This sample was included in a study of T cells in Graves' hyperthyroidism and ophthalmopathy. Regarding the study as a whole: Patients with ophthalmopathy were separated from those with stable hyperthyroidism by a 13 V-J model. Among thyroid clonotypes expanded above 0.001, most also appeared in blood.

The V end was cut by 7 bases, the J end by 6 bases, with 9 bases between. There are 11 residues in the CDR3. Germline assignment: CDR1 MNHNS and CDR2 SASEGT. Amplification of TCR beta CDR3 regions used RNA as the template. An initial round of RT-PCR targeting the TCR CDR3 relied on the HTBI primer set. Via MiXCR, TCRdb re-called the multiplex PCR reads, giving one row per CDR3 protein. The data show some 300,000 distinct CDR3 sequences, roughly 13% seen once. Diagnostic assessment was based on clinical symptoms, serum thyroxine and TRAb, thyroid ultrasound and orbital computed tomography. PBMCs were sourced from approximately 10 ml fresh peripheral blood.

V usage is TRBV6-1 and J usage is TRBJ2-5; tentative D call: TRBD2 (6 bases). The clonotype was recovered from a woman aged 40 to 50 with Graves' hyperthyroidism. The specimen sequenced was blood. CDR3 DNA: TGTGCCAGCACCGGCGGGAAGACCCAGTACTTC. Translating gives CASTGGKTQYF.